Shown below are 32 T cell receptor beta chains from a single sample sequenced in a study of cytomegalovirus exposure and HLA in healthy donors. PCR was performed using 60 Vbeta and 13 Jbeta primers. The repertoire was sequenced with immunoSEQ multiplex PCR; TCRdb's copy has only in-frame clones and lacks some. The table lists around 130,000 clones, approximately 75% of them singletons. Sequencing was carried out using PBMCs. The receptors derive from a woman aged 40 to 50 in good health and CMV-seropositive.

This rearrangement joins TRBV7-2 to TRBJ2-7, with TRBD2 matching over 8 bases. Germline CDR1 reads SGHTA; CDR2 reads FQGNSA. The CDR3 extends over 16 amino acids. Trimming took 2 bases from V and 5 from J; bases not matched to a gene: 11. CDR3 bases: TGTGCCAGCAGCTTAATGGGAGCGGGAGTCCTCGACGAGCAGTACTTC. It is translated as CASSLMGAGVLDEQYF.

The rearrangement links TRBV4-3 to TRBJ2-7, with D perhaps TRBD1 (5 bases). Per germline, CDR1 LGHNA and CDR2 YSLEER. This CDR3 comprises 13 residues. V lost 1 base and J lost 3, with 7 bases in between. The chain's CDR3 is CASSQARGYEQYF. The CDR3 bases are TGCGCCAGCAGCCAAGCTAGGGGCTACGAGCAGTACTTC.

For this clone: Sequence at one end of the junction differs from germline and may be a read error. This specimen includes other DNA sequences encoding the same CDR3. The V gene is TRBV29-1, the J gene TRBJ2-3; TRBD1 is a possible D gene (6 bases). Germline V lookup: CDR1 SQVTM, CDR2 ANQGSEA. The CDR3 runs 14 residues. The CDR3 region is CSVEERGYTDTQYF. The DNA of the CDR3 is TGCAGCGTTGAAGAAAGGGGGTACACAGATACGCAATATTTT.

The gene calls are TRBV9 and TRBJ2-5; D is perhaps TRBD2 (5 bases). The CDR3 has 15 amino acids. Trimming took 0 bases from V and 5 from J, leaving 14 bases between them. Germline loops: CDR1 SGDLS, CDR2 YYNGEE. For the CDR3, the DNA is TGTGCCAGCAGCGTAGGAGGGAGTTTGGTTGAGACCCAGTACTTC. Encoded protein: CASSVGGSLVETQYF.

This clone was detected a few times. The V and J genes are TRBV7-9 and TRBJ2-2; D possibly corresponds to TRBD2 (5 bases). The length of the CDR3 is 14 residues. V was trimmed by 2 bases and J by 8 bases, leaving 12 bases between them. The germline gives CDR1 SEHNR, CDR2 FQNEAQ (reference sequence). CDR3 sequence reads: CASSLQRLIGELFF. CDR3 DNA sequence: TGTGCCAGCAGCTTACAACGACTAATAGGGGAGCTGTTTTTT.

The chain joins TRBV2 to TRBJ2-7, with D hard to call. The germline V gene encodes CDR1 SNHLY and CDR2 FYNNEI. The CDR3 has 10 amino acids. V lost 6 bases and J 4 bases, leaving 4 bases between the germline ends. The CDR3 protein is CASRRYEQYF. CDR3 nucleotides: TGTGCCAGCAGACGGTACGAGCAGTACTTC.

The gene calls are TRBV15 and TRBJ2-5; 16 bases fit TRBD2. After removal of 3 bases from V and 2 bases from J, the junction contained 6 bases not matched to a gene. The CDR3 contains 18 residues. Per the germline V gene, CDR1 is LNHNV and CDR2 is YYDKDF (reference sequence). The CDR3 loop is CATSRGLAGGIIQETQYF. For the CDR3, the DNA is TGTGCCACCAGCAGGGGACTAGCGGGGGGGATTATACAAGAGACCCAGTACTTC.

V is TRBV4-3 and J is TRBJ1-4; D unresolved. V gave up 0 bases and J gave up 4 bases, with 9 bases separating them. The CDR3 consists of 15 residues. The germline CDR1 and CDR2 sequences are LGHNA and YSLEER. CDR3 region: CASSQDLASNEKLFF. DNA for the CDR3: TGCGCCAGCAGCCAAGATCTGGCAAGTAATGAAAAACTGTTTTTT.

The CDR3 spells CASRRGQSYEQYF. CDR3 bases: TGTGCCAGCAGACGCGGACAGTCCTACGAGCAGTACTTC. The V call is TRBV6-5, the J call TRBJ2-7, with D perhaps matching TRBD1 (6 bases). V shed 6 bases and J shed 1 base, with 10 bases lying between them. CDR1 MNHEY and CDR2 SVGAGI come from the germline V gene. The CDR3 is 13 amino acids.

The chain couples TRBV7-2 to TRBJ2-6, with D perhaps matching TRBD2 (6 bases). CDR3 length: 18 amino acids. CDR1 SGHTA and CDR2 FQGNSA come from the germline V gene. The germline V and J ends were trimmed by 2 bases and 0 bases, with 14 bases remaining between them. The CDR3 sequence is CASSLTGEPISGANVLTF. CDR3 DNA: TGTGCCAGCAGCTTAACGGGAGAGCCGATCTCTGGGGCCAACGTCCTGACTTTC. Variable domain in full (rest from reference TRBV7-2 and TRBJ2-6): GAGVSQSPSNKVTEKGKDVELRCDPISGHTALYWYRQSLGQGLEFLIYFQGNSAPDKSGLPSDRFSAERTGGSVSTLTIQRTQQEDSAVYLCASSLTGEPISGANVLTFGAGSRLTVL.

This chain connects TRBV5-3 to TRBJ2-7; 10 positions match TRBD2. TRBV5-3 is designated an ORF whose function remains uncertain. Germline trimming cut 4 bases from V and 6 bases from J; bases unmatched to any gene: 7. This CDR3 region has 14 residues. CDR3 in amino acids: CARSPGTSDGEQYF. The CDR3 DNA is TGTGCCAGAAGCCCCGGGACTAGCGACGGCGAGCAGTACTTC.

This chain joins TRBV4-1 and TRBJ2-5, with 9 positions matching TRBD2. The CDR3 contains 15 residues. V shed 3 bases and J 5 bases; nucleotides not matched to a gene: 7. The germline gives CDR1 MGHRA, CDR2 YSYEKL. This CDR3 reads CASSQIAGAGETQYF. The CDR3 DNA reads TGCGCCAGCAGCCAGATAGCGGGAGCAGGGGAGACCCAGTACTTC.

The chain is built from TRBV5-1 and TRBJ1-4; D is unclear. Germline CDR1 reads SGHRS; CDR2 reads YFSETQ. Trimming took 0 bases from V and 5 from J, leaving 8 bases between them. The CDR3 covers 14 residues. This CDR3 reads CASSLGQVNEKLFF. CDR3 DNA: TGCGCCAGCAGCTTGGGTCAGGTGAATGAAAAACTGTTTTTT.

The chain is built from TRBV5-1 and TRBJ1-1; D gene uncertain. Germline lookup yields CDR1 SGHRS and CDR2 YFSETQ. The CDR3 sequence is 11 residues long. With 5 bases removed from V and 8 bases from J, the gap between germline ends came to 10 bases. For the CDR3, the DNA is TGCGCCAGCAGGGTGGGCAGGGAAGCTTTCTTT. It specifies CASRVGREAFF.

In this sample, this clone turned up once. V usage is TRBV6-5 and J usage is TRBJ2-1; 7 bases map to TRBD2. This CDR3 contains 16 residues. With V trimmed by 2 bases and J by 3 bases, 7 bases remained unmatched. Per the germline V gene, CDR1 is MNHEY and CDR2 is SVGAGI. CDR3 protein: CASSYETSRGYNEQFF. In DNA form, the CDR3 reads TGTGCCAGCAGTTACGAGACTAGCAGAGGCTACAATGAGCAGTTCTTC.

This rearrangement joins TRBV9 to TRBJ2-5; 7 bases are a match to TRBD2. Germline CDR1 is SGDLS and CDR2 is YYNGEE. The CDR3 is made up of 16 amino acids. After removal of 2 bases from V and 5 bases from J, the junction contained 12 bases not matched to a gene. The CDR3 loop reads CASSVSGGGSGETQYF. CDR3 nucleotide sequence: TGTGCCAGCAGCGTTAGTGGAGGCGGGAGCGGGGAGACCCAGTACTTC. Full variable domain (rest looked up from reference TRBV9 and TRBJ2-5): DSGVTQTPKHLITATGQRVTLRCSPRSGDLSVYWYQQSLDQGLQFLIQYYNGEERAKGNILERFSAQQFPDLHSELNLSSLELGDSALYFCASSVSGGGSGETQYFGPGTRLLVL.

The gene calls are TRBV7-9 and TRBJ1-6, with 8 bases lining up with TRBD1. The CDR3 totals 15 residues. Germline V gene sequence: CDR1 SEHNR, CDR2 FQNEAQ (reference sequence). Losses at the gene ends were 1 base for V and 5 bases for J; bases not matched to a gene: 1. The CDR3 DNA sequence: TGTGCCAGCAGCTTAGTGGACAGGGATAATTCACCCCTCCACTTT. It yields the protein CASSLVDRDNSPLHF.

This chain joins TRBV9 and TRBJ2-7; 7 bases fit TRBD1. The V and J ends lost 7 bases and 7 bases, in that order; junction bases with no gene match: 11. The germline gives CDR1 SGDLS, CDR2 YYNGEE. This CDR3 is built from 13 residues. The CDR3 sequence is CASGPGQTREQYF. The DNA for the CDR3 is TGTGCCAGCGGCCCGGGACAGACCAGAGAGCAGTACTTC. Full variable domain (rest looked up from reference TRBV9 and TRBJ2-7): DSGVTQTPKHLITATGQRVTLRCSPRSGDLSVYWYQQSLDQGLQFLIQYYNGEERAKGNILERFSAQQFPDLHSELNLSSLELGDSALYFCASGPGQTREQYFGPGTRLTVT.

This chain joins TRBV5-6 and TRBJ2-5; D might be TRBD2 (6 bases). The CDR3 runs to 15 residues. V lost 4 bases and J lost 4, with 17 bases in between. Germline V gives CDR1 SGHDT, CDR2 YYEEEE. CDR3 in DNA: TGTGCCAGCAGCCCCGGGAGAGGGCGGGGAGAGACCCAGTACTTC. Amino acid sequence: CASSPGRGRGETQYF.

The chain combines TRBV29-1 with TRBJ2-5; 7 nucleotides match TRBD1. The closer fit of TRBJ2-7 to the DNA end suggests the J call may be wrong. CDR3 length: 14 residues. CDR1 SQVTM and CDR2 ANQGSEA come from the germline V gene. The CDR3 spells CSVLDRAFSYEQYF. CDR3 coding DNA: TGCAGCGTCCTTGACAGGGCCTTTTCCTACGAGCAGTACTTC.

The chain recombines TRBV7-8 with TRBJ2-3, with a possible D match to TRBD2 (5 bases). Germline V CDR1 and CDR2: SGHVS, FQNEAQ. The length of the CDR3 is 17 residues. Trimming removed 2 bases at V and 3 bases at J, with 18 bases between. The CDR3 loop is CASSLYRAPRGTDTQYF. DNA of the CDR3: TGTGCCAGCAGCTTATACCGGGCCCCCCGCGGGACAGATACGCAGTATTTT.

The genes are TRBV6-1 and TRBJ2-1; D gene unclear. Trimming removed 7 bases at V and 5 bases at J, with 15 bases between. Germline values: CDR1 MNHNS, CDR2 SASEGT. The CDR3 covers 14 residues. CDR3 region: CASMFRSVDNEQFF. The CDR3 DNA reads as TGTGCCAGCATGTTCAGGTCGGTCGACAATGAGCAGTTCTTC.

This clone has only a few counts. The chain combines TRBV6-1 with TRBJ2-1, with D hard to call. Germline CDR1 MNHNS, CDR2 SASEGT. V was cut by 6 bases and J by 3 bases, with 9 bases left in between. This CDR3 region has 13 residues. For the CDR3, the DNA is TGTGCCAGCAGACCCTCCTACTACAATGAGCAGTTCTTC. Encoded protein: CASRPSYYNEQFF.

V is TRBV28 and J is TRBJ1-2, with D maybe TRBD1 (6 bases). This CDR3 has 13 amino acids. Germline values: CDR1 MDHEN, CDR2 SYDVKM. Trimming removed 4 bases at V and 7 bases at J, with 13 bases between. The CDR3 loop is CASSSGVLVGYTF. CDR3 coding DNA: TGTGCCAGCAGTTCAGGGGTGCTTGTTGGCTACACCTTC.

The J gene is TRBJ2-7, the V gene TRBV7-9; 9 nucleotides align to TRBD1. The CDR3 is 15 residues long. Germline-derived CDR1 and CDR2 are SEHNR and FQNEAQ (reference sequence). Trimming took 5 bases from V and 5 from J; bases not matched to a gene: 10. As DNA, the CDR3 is TGTGCCAGCAGCCACCCTACAGGGGGCTTTGACGAGCAGTACTTC. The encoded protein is CASSHPTGGFDEQYF.

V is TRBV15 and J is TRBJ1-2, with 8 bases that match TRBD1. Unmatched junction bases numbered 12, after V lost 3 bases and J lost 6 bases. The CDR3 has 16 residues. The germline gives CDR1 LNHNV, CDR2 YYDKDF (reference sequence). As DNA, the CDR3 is TGTGCCACCAGCAGGGCACCGGGACAGGAGTTGGATGGCTACACCTTC. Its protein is CATSRAPGQELDGYTF.

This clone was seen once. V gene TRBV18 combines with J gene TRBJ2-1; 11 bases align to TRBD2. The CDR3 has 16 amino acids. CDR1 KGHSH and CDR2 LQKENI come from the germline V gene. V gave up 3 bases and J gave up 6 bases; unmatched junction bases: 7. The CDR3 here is CASSPGLAEASNEQFF. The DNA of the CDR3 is TGTGCCAGCTCACCGGGACTAGCGGAAGCCAGCAATGAGCAGTTCTTC.

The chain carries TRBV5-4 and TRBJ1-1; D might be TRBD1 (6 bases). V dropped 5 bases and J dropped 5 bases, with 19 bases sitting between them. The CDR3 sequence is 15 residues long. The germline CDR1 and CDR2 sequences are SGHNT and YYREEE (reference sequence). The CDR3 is CASSLVRGANTEAFF. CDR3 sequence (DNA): TGTGCCAGCAGTCTCGTACGGGGGGCGAATACTGAAGCTTTCTTT.

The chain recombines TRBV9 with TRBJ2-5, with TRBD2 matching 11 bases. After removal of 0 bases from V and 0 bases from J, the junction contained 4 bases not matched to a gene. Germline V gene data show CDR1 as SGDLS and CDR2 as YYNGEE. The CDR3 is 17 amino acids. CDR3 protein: CASSVGGSGGDQETQYF. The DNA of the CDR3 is TGTGCCAGCAGCGTAGGGGGTAGCGGGGGGGACCAAGAGACCCAGTACTTC.

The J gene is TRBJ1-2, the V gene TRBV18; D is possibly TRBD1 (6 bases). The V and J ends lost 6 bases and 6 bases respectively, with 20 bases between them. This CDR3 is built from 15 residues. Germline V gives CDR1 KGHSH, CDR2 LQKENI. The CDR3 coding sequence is TGTGCCAGCTCCCTCCACCCGGGACATCAAGATGGCTACACCTTC. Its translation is CASSLHPGHQDGYTF. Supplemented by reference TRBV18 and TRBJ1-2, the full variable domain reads NAGVMQNPRHLVRRRGQEARLRCSPMKGHSHVYWYRQLPEEGLKFMVYLQKENIIDESGMPKERFSAEFPKEGPSILRIQQVVRGDSAAYFCASSLHPGHQDGYTFGSGTRLTVV.

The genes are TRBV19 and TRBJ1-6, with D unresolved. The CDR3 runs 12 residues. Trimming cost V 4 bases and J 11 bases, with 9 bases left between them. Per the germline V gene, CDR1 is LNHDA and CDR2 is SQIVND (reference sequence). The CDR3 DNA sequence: TGTGCCAGTAGTACCCCAGGAACACCCCTCCACTTT. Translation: CASSTPGTPLHF.

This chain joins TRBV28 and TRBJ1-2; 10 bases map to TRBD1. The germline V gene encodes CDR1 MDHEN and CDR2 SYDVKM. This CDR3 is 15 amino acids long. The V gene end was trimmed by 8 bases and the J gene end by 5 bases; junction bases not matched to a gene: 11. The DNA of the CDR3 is TGTGCCAGCGGCGTTCCCGGGACAGGGGCGTATGGCTACACCTTC. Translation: CASGVPGTGAYGYTF.